These 5 T cell receptor beta chains were all obtained from the same sample, sequenced in a study of T-cell memory formation after mild COVID-19. TCRdb re-derived calls from the 5' RACE reads in MiXCR, one entry per CDR3 protein. The repertoire has more than 150,000 distinct CDR3 sequences, roughly 18% of them found once; the top ten carry roughly 4%. Specimen: PBMCs or a T cell subset sorted from them (not recorded which). These receptors came from a man aged 18-30 years who had mild COVID-19 (a few samples of this study predate the infection). Cell type and time point are not known.

The sample holds a few counts of this clonotype. V and J are TRBV29-1 and TRBJ2-5; the D gene could be TRBD1 or TRBD2 (5 bases each). V was clipped by 7 bases and J by 5 bases, with 17 bases between them. The CDR3 has 13 residues. The germline V gene encodes CDR1 SQVTM and CDR2 ANQGSEA. In DNA, the CDR3 is TGCAGCGCCGAAGGTCCAGGGAGCGAGACCCAGTACTTC. Amino acid sequence: CSAEGPGSETQYF.

The chain uses TRBV5-1 and TRBJ1-1, with D hard to call. V was trimmed by 0 bases and J by 1 base, leaving 7 bases between them. The CDR3 runs to 14 residues. Per germline, CDR1 SGHRS and CDR2 YFSETQ. CDR3 loop: CASSLVNRNTEAFF. For the CDR3, the DNA is TGCGCCAGCAGCTTGGTCAACAGGAACACTGAAGCTTTCTTT.

This chain joins TRBV14 and TRBJ2-1; no reliable D call. CDR1 SGHDN and CDR2 FVKESK come from the germline V gene. Trimming stripped 3 bases from V and 8 bases from J, with 8 bases between. The CDR3 totals 12 residues. In DNA form, the CDR3 reads TGTGCCAGCAGCCACCACTGGGATGAGCAGTTCTTC. This sequence encodes CASSHHWDEQFF.

The V and J genes are TRBV5-1 and TRBJ1-2, with TRBD1 as a possible D gene (6 bases). V lost 4 bases and J lost 6, with 10 bases in between. Germline V CDR1 and CDR2: SGHRS, YFSETQ. CDR3 length equals 12 residues. The CDR3 nucleotides read TGCGCCAGCAGCGATCACAGGGATGGCTACACCTTC. It translates to CASSDHRDGYTF.

CDR3 protein: CASSLSGLLSAQHF. CDR3 in DNA: TGTGCCAGCAGTTTATCGGGACTGCTGTCGGCCCAGCATTTT. The genes are TRBV27 and TRBJ1-5; tentative D call: TRBD1 (5 bases). The V end lost 0 bases, the J end lost 11 bases, and 14 bases lay between the germline ends. Germline assignment: CDR1 MNHEY and CDR2 SMNVEV (reference sequence). The CDR3 length is 14 residues.